Each of the 5 T cell receptor beta chains below was sequenced from the same sample in a study of T cell responses to AZD1222 COVID-19 vaccine. Produced via immunoSEQ multiplex PCR; TCRdb's table is partial and in-frame only. The top ten clones hold 9.4% of a sample with around 130,000 clones, approximately 85% of them seen once. The sample was peripheral blood, taken on day 0 of AZD1222 vaccination. These receptors originate from an adult in good health.

The chain uses TRBV2 and TRBJ2-7; D possibly corresponds to TRBD1 (6 bases). Trimming took 5 bases from V and 4 from J, leaving 12 bases between them. The CDR3 covers 13 residues. Germline CDR1 is SNHLY and CDR2 is FYNNEI. The CDR3: CASSINREYEQYF. For the CDR3, the DNA is TGTGCCAGCAGTATTAACAGGGAATACGAGCAGTACTTC.

The chain uses TRBV5-1 and TRBJ2-7; TRBD1 aligns across 10 bases. Per germline, CDR1 SGHRS and CDR2 YFSETQ. The V and J ends lost 2 bases and 4 bases, in that order; junction bases with no gene match: 6. This CDR3 has 15 amino acids. The CDR3 DNA sequence: TGCGCCAGCAGCTTTGACAGGGGGCCTATGTACGAGCAGTACTTC. The encoded protein is CASSFDRGPMYEQYF. Complete variable domain (other parts from reference TRBV5-1 and TRBJ2-7): KAGVTQTPRYLIKTRGQQVTLSCSPISGHRSVSWYQQTPGQGLQFLFEYFSETQRNKGNFPGRFSGRQFSNSRSEMNVSTLELGDSALYLCASSFDRGPMYEQYFGPGTRLTVT.

This chain joins TRBV28 and TRBJ1-2; D is unclear. CDR1 is MDHEN, CDR2 SYDVKM, per germline. The CDR3 contains 14 residues. V gave up 1 base and J gave up 0 bases, with 6 bases separating them. The CDR3 DNA reads as TGTGCCAGCAGTTTATTCAGACCTAACTATGGCTACACCTTC. Residues: CASSLFRPNYGYTF.

The chain joins TRBV6-5 to TRBJ2-7, with 10 bases that match TRBD1. The CDR3 contains 14 residues. Germline V CDR1 and CDR2: MNHEY, SVGAGI. J was trimmed by 0 bases and V by 6 bases; bases with no gene match: 2. As DNA, the CDR3 is TGTGCCAGCAGGGACAGGGGGGGCTCCTACGAGCAGTACTTC. It codes for CASRDRGGSYEQYF.

The J gene is TRBJ1-3, the V gene TRBV29-1, with D unresolved. Germline CDR1 is SQVTM and CDR2 is ANQGSEA. The CDR3 length is 14 residues. V was clipped by 3 bases and J by 5 bases, with 14 bases between them. The CDR3 is CSVEQSRDRNTIYF. CDR3 DNA sequence: TGCAGCGTTGAGCAGTCCCGGGATAGAAACACCATATATTTT.